This T cell receptor beta chain was found in a study of Ad26.COV2.S vaccination and SARS-CoV-2 variants. Study-level points and caveats: TCR breadth and depth analyses may have underestimated total T cell responses.

This sample's treatment: around 19 received Ad26.COV2.S at low or high dose, single or two shots; a few received placebo; per-sample allocation not given. The investigators took samples on day 63 after the first vaccine or placebo injection. Boston supplied an adult donor aged 18-55 years. To note about this clone: Its antigen is undetermined.

Trimming cost V 11 bases and J 2 bases; bases outside gene matches: 6. Germline V gene sequence: CDR1 ENHRY, CDR2 SYGVKD. CDR3 size: 14 residues. The repertoire was sequenced with immunoSEQ multiplex PCR; TCRdb's copy has only in-frame clones and lacks some. The table lists almost 400,000 clones, about 91% of them singletons. The origin of this receptor is a person aged 18-60 years who received the Ad26.COV2.S COVID-19 vaccine or a placebo. The V and J genes are TRBV10-3 and TRBJ2-7, with 13 bases identical to TRBD2. The sample was peripheral blood, taken in a trial of Ad26.COV2.S vaccine versus placebo. The CDR3 region has the DNA TGTGCCGTCGGAGGGACTAGCGGGACCTACGAGCAGTACTTC. Residues: CAVGGTSGTYEQYF.